The clone carrying this T cell receptor (beta chain) was observed a single time. Preparation of the TCRbeta library used unique molecular identifiers. MiXCR, applied by TCRdb to the PCR reads, yields one record per CDR3 protein. The table shows more than 45,000 distinct CDR3 sequences, with under 60% occurring only once. These data originate in a study of T-cell reconstitution after alpha-beta-depleted transplantation in children. CDR1 and CDR2 from the germline V gene are LGHNA and YSLEER. The junction had 4 bases not matched to a gene; V was cut back by 2 bases and J by 1 base. CDR3 length equals 15 residues.

The chain recombines TRBV4-3 with TRBJ1-1; 7 positions match TRBD1. Sequenced material: peripheral blood, taken before TCRalphabeta/CD19-depleted stem cell transplant. This clonotype originated in a boy in the first two years of life with SCID, due to receive a stem cell transplant. The CDR3 sequence is CASSQTDRANTEAFF. CDR3 bases: TGCGCCAGCAGCCAAACCGACAGGGCGAACACTGAAGCTTTCTTT.